This entry is about one TCR beta chain. The study reverse transcribed the entire isolated RNA, so it sequenced expressed TCRB transcripts. There were several million reads on average in the naive, central memory and regulatory T cell samples. Sequenced by immunoSEQ multiplex PCR; TCRdb stores in-frame clones only, minus some. The table has fewer than 650,000 clones, roughly 15% seen once. The entry originates in a study of beta chain features in type 1 diabetes. Study at large: Across all samples, about 100,000,000 sorted cells were examined.

The germline V gene encodes CDR1 MNHEY and CDR2 SMNVEV (reference sequence). CDR3 length: 19 residues. V dropped 1 base and J dropped 3; count of bases not matched to a gene: 15. The chain joins TRBV27 to TRBJ2-3; 8 positions match TRBD2. Sequencing was carried out using naive CD4+ T cells from blood. The sequence derives from a man aged 18 to 30 in good health. CDR3 nucleotide sequence: TGTGCCAGCAGTTTATACCGGCTAATAAGCGGGAGTCGGACAGATACGCAGTATTTT. It translates to CASSLYRLISGSRTDTQYF.